The TCR beta chain described here comes from a study of T cell responses to AZD1222 COVID-19 vaccine. This clone was seen a few times. Its antigen is still unknown. Overall study results and limits: Within unmutated variant regions lay the reported targets of nearly half of spike-specific TCRs. At 160-218 and 743-854, vaccine-associated CD4 TCRs were dominant, and they spanned spike. Sampling captured repertoires only after the peak T cell response. Donors were mostly white British, more females; clonal diversity possibly underestimated.

Generated by immunoSEQ multiplex PCR, the TCRdb table keeps only in-frame clones and is missing some. Of tens of thousands of clones listed, about nine tenths were seen once; the top ten hold less than 3.5%. This clonotype was sampled from an adult who received the AZD1222 COVID-19 vaccine. Here the sequenced sample was peripheral blood, taken 28 days after the second AZD1222 dose.

The CDR3 DNA follows: TGTGCCAGCAGCCAAATGGCAGGCTATGGCTACACCTTC. It specifies CASSQMAGYGYTF. This sequence joins TRBV3-1 (or the pseudogene TRBV3-2) and TRBJ1-2; D is uncertain. Trimming cost V 2 bases and J 4 bases, with 8 bases left between them. The CDR3 contains 13 residues. Germline V gene lookup returns CDR1 LGHDT and CDR2 YNNKEL (reference sequence).